Listed below are T cell receptor beta chains from one sample, sequenced in a study of T cell responses to AZD1222 COVID-19 vaccine. Clones were sequenced by immunoSEQ multiplex PCR, and TCRdb holds only the in-frame ones, with some missing. The sample lists 140,000 to 150,000 clones, just over 90% seen once, with approximately 2.1% in the top ten. The sample in question was peripheral blood, obtained on day 0 of AZD1222 vaccination. All receptors derive from an adult in good health. Both conserved end residues are part of each CDR3. Fields, in order: J gene, D gene, V gene, CDR3 length, clone size, CDR3 protein, CDR3 DNA. The D gene is left open where the match is weak. Only some rows state a clone size, as once, few, many or a class for expanded clones.

TRBJ2-3 TRBD1 TRBV12-3/TRBV12-4 13 - CATGDRGTDTQYF TGTGCCACCGGGGACAGGGGCACAGATACGCAGTATTTT
TRBJ2-1 - TRBV12-3/TRBV12-4 13 - CASSFRGRNEQFF TGTGCCAGCAGTTTCCGGGGCAGGAATGAGCAGTTCTTC
TRBJ2-7 TRBD2 TRBV2 16 - CASSEASIAGGDEQYF TGTGCCAGCAGTGAAGCGAGTATAGCGGGAGGGGACGAGCAGTACTTC
TRBJ2-2 - TRBV27 16 - CASSLWGGGSSGELFF TGTGCCAGCAGTTTATGGGGAGGTGGTTCCTCCGGGGAGCTGTTTTTT
TRBJ2-1 TRBD2 TRBV5-5 15 - CASRTDPSGGNEQFF TGTGCCAGCAGGACTGACCCTAGCGGGGGAAATGAGCAGTTCTTC
TRBJ2-7 - TRBV2 13 - CASSEDVSYEQYF TGTGCCAGCAGTGAAGATGTCTCCTACGAGCAGTACTTC
TRBJ2-1 - TRBV10-3 13 once CAISGRERNEQFF TGTGCCATCAGTGGGCGGGAACGGAATGAGCAGTTCTTC
TRBJ1-6 - TRBV11-2 14 - CASSPQGPGSPLHF TGTGCCAGCAGTCCACAGGGTCCTGGTTCACCCCTCCACTTT
TRBJ1-5 - TRBV19 15 - CASSLRDDPPQPQHF TGTGCCAGTAGTCTAAGGGACGACCCACCTCAGCCCCAGCATTTT
TRBJ2-7 - TRBV6-6 13 - CASSLVSSYEQYF TGTGCCAGCAGTTTGGTGTCCTCCTACGAGCAGTACTTC
TRBJ2-1 - TRBV12-3/TRBV12-4 11 - CASSSRDEQFF TGTGCCAGCAGTTCCCGTGATGAGCAGTTCTTC
TRBJ1-2 - TRBV2 12 - CASNVFSYGYTF TGTGCCAGCAATGTGTTCAGCTATGGCTACACCTTC
TRBJ2-6 - TRBV9 14 - CASSGGAGANVLTF TGTGCCAGCAGCGGGGGAGCGGGGGCCAACGTCCTGACTTTC
TRBJ2-7 TRBD1 TRBV10-3 14 - CAIQAGTASYEQYF TGTGCCATCCAAGCCGGGACAGCCTCCTACGAGCAGTACTTC
TRBJ2-3 - TRBV3-1/TRBV3-2 17 - CASSQEMGFSSTDTQYF TGTGCCAGCAGCCAAGAAATGGGCTTCTCTAGCACAGATACGCAGTATTTT
TRBJ1-5 - TRBV12-3/TRBV12-4 13 - CASSLARGGPQHF TGTGCCAGCAGTTTAGCGCGGGGCGGGCCCCAGCATTTT
TRBJ2-6 - TRBV9 15 - CASSVEDSGANVLTF TGTGCCAGCAGCGTAGAGGACTCTGGGGCCAACGTCCTGACTTTC
TRBJ1-3 - TRBV5-8 14 - CASSFIYSGNTIYF TGTGCCAGCAGCTTTATTTACTCTGGAAACACCATATATTTT
TRBJ1-1 - TRBV27 13 - CASSFQVNTEAFF TGTGCCAGCAGTTTCCAAGTGAACACTGAAGCTTTCTTT
TRBJ1-5 - TRBV5-3 15 - CARSSADPERQPQHF TGTGCCAGAAGCTCAGCTGACCCGGAGAGGCAGCCCCAGCATTTT
TRBJ2-5 TRBD2 TRBV18 13 - CASREVPGETQYF TGTGCCTCCCGGGAGGTCCCCGGAGAGACCCAGTACTTC
TRBJ2-3 TRBD2 TRBV6-5 14 - CASSSGAGGDTQYF TGTGCCAGCAGTTCTGGGGCGGGAGGAGATACGCAGTATTTT
TRBJ1-2 TRBD1 TRBV2 12 once CASRGDSYGYTF TGTGCCAGCAGGGGGGACAGCTATGGCTACACCTTC
TRBJ1-1 TRBD1 TRBV18 15 once CASSPRQDRDPEAFF TGTGCCAGCTCACCACGACAAGACAGGGACCCTGAAGCTTTCTTT
TRBJ1-1 TRBD1 TRBV6-5 15 - CASSPGTGVNTEAFF TGTGCCAGCAGTCCCGGGACAGGGGTAAACACTGAAGCTTTCTTT
TRBJ1-1 - TRBV12-3/TRBV12-4 13 once CASSSPGRTEAFF TGTGCCAGCAGTTCCCCAGGGAGGACTGAAGCTTTCTTT
TRBJ2-5 - TRBV18 13 - CASLQQYQETQYF TGTGCCAGCTTACAGCAGTACCAAGAGACCCAGTACTTC
TRBJ1-4 TRBD1 TRBV11-2 15 - CASRFGQGAREKLFF TGTGCCAGCAGATTTGGACAGGGGGCTCGGGAAAAACTGTTTTTT
TRBJ1-4 - TRBV6-5 13 once CASLENLNEKLFF TGTGCCAGCTTAGAAAACCTTAATGAAAAACTGTTTTTT
TRBJ1-2 TRBD1 TRBV7-3 15 - CASSLTGGPVYGYTF TGTGCCAGCAGCTTAACAGGGGGCCCGGTCTATGGCTACACCTTC